The entry that follows covers one T cell receptor beta chain sequence. Terminally differentiated effector memory CD45RA+ cells were left out of the naive CD8 fraction, which was CD45RO-negative and positively selected for CCR7. Produced via immunoSEQ multiplex PCR; TCRdb's table is partial and in-frame only. The table has roughly 550,000 clones, roughly 95% seen once; the top ten hold around 0.11%. The CDR3 loop spans 14 amino acids. Germline V gives CDR1 MNHEY, CDR2 SMNVEV (reference sequence). Trimming took 5 bases from V and 9 from J, leaving 17 bases between them. The data belong to a study of shared clonotypes between healthy human individuals.

Sequencing was done on a sample of naive CD8+ T cells sorted from blood. The sequence derives from a woman under 40 in good health. The gene calls are TRBV27 and TRBJ1-5; no firm D call. DNA for the CDR3: TGTGCCAGCAGTCATACTGGCCCGGCAGGGCCCCAGCATTTT. Its protein product is CASSHTGPAGPQHF.